This TCR beta chain was sequenced during a study of T cell repertoires in cytomegalovirus infection. Background on the study: Carrying CMV and the relevant HLA type showed in public TCR beta signatures.

Comment on this clonotype: Antigen: not known.

Trimming took off 6 bases at V and 6 bases at J, with 14 bases between the two ends. This CDR3 is 13 amino acids long. The germline V gene encodes CDR1 MDHEN and CDR2 SYDVKM. TCRdb recomputed calls from the reads with MiXCR, one row per CDR3 protein. The table shows about 140,000 distinct CDR3 sequences, with over 25% occurring only once. This clonotype was obtained from a human donor in good health (CMV status not recorded). Some clones in this sample may be carry-over from other donors' samples. V and J are TRBV28 and TRBJ1-2; D perhaps matches TRBD1 (6 bases). The sample was CD8+ T cells from cultured PBMCs, taken from culture after CMV antigen stimulation. The CDR3 loop reads CASSPGGGDGYTF. In DNA, the CDR3 is TGTGCCAGCAGCCCCGGGGGGGGCGATGGCTACACCTTC.